These 3 T cell receptor beta chains were sequenced from one sample in a study of blood T cell repertoires in COVID-19. TCRdb keeps only in-frame clones here, not all; method: immunoSEQ multiplex PCR. Here the sample spans approximately 210,000 clones, approximately 80% being singletons. Material: PBMCs or T cells enriched from blood (not recorded which). Every receptor here comes from a man aged 35 to 55 who had recovered from COVID-19.

The chain recombines TRBV5-1 with TRBJ2-7; the D gene is possibly TRBD1 (6 bases). The length of the CDR3 is 14 residues. From germline, CDR1 is SGHRS and CDR2 YFSETQ. V was trimmed by 1 base and J by 7 bases, leaving 15 bases between them. The CDR3 coding sequence is TGCGCCAGCAGCTTGTTACAGGGAATAGAAGAGCAGTACTTC. This translates into CASSLLQGIEEQYF.

CDR3 DNA sequence: TGTGCCAGCAGCCGGGGGGGCACCGGGGAGCTGTTTTTT. Amino acids: CASSRGGTGELFF. The J gene is TRBJ2-2, the V gene TRBV7-3; 8 positions match TRBD2. Trimming took 5 bases from V and 4 from J; bases not matched to a gene: 0. The CDR3 totals 13 residues. CDR1 SGHTA and CDR2 FQGTGA come from the germline V gene. Complete variable domain (other parts from reference TRBV7-3 and TRBJ2-2): GAGVSQTPSNKVTEKGKYVELRCDPISGHTALYWYRQSLGQGPEFLIYFQGTGAADDSGLPNDRFFAVRPEGSVSTLKIQRTERGDSAVYLCASSRGGTGELFFGEGSRLTVL.

CDR3 protein: CASSDPGLAKNIQYF. In DNA, the CDR3 is TGTGCCAGCAGCGACCCGGGACTAGCCAAAAACATTCAGTACTTC. This rearrangement joins TRBV7-8 to TRBJ2-4; possibly TRBD2 for D (6 bases). CDR1 is SGHVS and CDR2 is FQNEAQ in the germline V gene. The CDR3 is made up of 15 amino acids. V lost 5 bases and J 0 bases, leaving 11 bases between the germline ends.